This T cell receptor beta chain comes out of a study of blood T cells in healthy people across ages. Regarding the study as a whole: There was no known CMV status for donors, so expanded clonotype changes were possibly confounded. Per million T cells, TCR beta diversity dropped roughly linearly as age increased.

In the case of this clonotype: Its antigen is undetermined.

Isolated PBMCs totaled at least 6.5 million in each sample. The ends lost 6 bases at V and 2 bases at J; junction bases unmatched: 7. CDR3 length equals 15 residues. Germline lookup yields CDR1 ENHRY and CDR2 SYGVKD. PCR was performed a second time for roughly 7 to 11 cycles using a sample-barcoded 5' primer and a J-beta primer mix. The template-switch adaptor was a 5' adaptor with 12 random nucleotides. It tagged each cDNA molecule. TCRdb re-called the 5' RACE reads through MiXCR, storing one row per CDR3 protein. The data show some 1,800,000 distinct CDR3 sequences, roughly 43% seen once. This TCR came from a human donor in good health. Sequencing used blood. The gene calls are TRBV10-3 and TRBJ1-2; TRBD1 matches at 9 bases. CDR3 loop: CAISYSTGGNYGYTF. The CDR3 bases are TGTGCCATCAGCTACTCGACAGGGGGGAACTATGGCTACACCTTC.